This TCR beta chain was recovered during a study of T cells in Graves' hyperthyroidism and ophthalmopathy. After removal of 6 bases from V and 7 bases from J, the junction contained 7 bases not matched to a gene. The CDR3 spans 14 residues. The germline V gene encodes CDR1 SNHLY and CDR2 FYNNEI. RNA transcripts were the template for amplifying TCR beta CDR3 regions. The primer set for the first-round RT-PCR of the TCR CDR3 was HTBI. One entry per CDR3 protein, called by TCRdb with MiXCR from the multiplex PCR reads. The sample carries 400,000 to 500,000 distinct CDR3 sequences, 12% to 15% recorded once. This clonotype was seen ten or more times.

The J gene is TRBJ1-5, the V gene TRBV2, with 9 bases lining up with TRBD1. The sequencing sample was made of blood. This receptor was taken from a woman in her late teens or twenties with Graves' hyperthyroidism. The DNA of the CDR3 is TGTGCCAGCAGCCGACAGGGGGGGAGCCAGCCCCAGCATTTT. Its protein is CASSRQGGSQPQHF.